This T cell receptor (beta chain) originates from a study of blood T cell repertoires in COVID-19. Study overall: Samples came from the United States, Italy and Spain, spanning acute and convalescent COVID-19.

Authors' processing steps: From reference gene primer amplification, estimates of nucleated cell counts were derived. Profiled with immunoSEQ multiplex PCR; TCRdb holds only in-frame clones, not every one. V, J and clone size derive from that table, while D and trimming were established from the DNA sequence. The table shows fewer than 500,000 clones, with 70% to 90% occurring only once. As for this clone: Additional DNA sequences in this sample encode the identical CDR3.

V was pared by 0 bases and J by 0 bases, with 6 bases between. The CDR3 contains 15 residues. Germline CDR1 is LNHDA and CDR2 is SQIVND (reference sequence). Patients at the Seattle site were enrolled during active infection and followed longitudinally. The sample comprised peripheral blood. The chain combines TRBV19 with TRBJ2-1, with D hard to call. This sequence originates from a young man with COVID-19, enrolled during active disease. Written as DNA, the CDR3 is TGTGCCAGTAGTATAGATCGTCGCTCCTACAATGAGCAGTTCTTC. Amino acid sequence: CASSIDRRSYNEQFF.